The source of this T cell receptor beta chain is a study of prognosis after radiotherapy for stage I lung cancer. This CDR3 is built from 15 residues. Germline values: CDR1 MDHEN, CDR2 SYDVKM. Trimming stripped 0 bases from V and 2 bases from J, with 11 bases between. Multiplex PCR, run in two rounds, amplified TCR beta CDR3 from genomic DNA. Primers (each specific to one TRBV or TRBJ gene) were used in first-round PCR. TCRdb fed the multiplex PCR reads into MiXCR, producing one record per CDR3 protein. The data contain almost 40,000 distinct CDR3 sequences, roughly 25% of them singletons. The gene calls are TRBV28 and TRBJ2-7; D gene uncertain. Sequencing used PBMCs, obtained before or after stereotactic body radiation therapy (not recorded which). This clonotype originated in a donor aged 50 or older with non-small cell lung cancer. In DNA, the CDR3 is TGTGCCAGCAGTTTATGGGATGAGTCCCCCTACGAGCAGTACTTC. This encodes CASSLWDESPYEQYF.